This T cell receptor (beta chain) was sequenced for a study of CD8 T cells in Susac syndrome. The overall study: Patients with Susac syndrome were therapy-naive, on corticosteroids, or on intravenous immunoglobulin alone at blood draw.

Trimming pared 6 bases from V and 2 bases from J, leaving 13 bases between. The germline CDR1 and CDR2 sequences are DFQATT and SNEGSKA (reference sequence). The CDR3 extends over 13 amino acids. From blood CD8+ and CD4+ T cells, TCR beta sequences were generated. TEMRA cells were FACS-enriched and CD8+ and CD4+ T cells negatively isolated. The RNA, roughly 0.45 to 1 ug, was put through reverse transcription using random hexamers. The amplification used immunoSEQ multiplex PCR on TCR beta CDR3; it spanned 54 Vbeta and 13 Jbeta. TCRdb ran MiXCR on the immunoSEQ multiplex PCR reads and lists one entry per CDR3 protein. The sample includes about 170,000 distinct CDR3 sequences, 90% to 96% of them seen just once.

J is TRBJ2-5 and V is TRBV20-1; the D call may be TRBD1 or TRBD2 (5 bases each). The specimen sequenced was CD4+ T cells from PBMCs. This sequence was found in a human donor with Susac syndrome. CDR3 region: CSANRDGQETQYF. The CDR3 DNA reads TGCAGTGCAAATCGGGACGGTCAAGAGACCCAGTACTTC.